This T cell receptor (beta chain) was identified in a study of T cells in Graves' hyperthyroidism and ophthalmopathy. For the study at large: The initial diagnosis was the point when peripheral blood was collected, ahead of any treatment.

The CDR3 has 15 residues. From germline, CDR1 is ENHRY and CDR2 SYGVKD. Authors of the study amplified TCR beta CDR3 regions from RNA transcripts. RT-PCR in the first round (using the HTBI primer set) targeted the TCR CDR3. TCRdb reanalysed the multiplex PCR reads using MiXCR and keeps one entry per CDR3 protein. The sample gives 650,000 to 750,000 distinct CDR3 sequences, 13% to 15% of which show up once; 9.5% to 13% is in the top ten. Criteria for exclusion of patients were uncontrolled infection, other autoimmune disease, pregnancy or lactation. Sequenced input: blood. This clonotype originated in a young woman with Graves' hyperthyroidism. The chain carries TRBV10-3 and TRBJ2-7; D perhaps matches TRBD2 (7 bases). The DNA matches TRBJ2-1 better at its end, which makes the J call doubtful. The CDR3 coding sequence is TGTGCCATCAGTGAGTCACGGGGGGCGACCTACGAGCAGTTCTTC. Its translation is CAISESRGATYEQFF.